The 8 T cell receptor beta chains below come from one sample, sequenced in a study of blood T cell repertoires in COVID-19. Measured with immunoSEQ multiplex PCR; TCRdb has only the in-frame clones, and not every one. The sample has under 300,000 clones, 80% to 90% seen once; the top ten hold approximately 11%. Source material: peripheral blood. The receptors were sampled from a woman aged 70-85 years with acute or convalescent COVID-19.

This clone was seen once. Germline and junction disagree at one end, which may indicate a read error. The chain links TRBV6-5 to TRBJ1-2, with 7 bases that match TRBD1. The germline V gene encodes CDR1 MNHEY and CDR2 SVGAGI. The CDR3 is made up of 16 amino acids. The CDR3: CASRYSGTEAIYGYTF. DNA for the CDR3: TGTGCCAGCAGGTACTCCGGGACAGAGGCAATCTATGGCTACACCTTC.

The chain couples TRBV2 to TRBJ1-1; 7 nucleotides agree with TRBD1. V lost 7 bases, J lost 1 base, and 6 bases stayed unmatched. The CDR3 has 14 residues. CDR1 is SNHLY, CDR2 FYNNEI, per germline. CDR3 sequence: CASTRNRGNTEAFF. The CDR3 bases are TGTGCCAGCACTAGAAACAGGGGGAACACTGAAGCTTTCTTT.

The V and J genes are TRBV10-3 and TRBJ1-2; possible D gene TRBD1, 6 bases. V was cut by 6 bases and J by 5 bases, with 10 bases left in between. Germline CDR1 ENHRY, CDR2 SYGVKD. The CDR3 has 12 amino acids. This CDR3 reads CAIRVTGYGYTF. Written as DNA, the CDR3 is TGTGCCATCAGGGTGACAGGATATGGCTACACCTTC.

The CDR3 nucleotides read TGCAGTGCCAGTAGAAGCGGGGGTACCCATACGCAGTATTTT. Residues: CSASRSGGTHTQYF. V usage is TRBV20-1 and J usage is TRBJ2-3, with TRBD2 matching 8 bases. The J segment lost 7 bases and the V segment lost 6 bases, leaving 12 bases of the junction unmatched. The germline V gene encodes CDR1 DFQATT and CDR2 SNEGSKA (reference sequence). CDR3 length: 14 amino acids.

The chain has TRBV3-1 (or the pseudogene TRBV3-2) and TRBJ1-3; D remains ambiguous. This CDR3 has 12 residues. Trimming took off 3 bases at V and 4 bases at J, with 4 bases between the two ends. Per the germline V gene, CDR1 is LGHDT and CDR2 is YNNKEL (reference sequence). The CDR3 coding sequence is TGTGCCAGCAGCCACCTAGGAAACACCATATATTTT. It codes for CASSHLGNTIYF.

The chain has TRBV15 and TRBJ2-5; 8 bases map to TRBD1. This CDR3 region has 15 residues. The junction had 7 bases not matched to a gene; V was cut back by 2 bases and J by 5 bases. The V gene's germline CDR1 is LNHNV and CDR2 YYDKDF (reference sequence). The CDR3 coding sequence is TGTGCCACCAGCAGACGACAGGGGCCCCCGGAGACCCAGTACTTC. This sequence encodes CATSRRQGPPETQYF.

For the CDR3, the DNA is TGTGCCAGCAGCTTGGAACAGGGAAACACTGAAGCTTTCTTT. Protein sequence: CASSLEQGNTEAFF. V and J are TRBV5-4 and TRBJ1-1, with D maybe TRBD1 (6 bases). CDR1 is SGHNT, CDR2 YYREEE, per germline (reference sequence). This CDR3 has 14 amino acids. V was shortened by 0 bases and J by 2 bases, with 8 bases between the two germline ends.

The J gene is TRBJ2-1, the V gene TRBV6-1; TRBD2 might be the D (6 bases). The CDR3 totals 16 residues. CDR1 MNHNS and CDR2 SASEGT come from the germline V gene. The germline V and J ends were trimmed by 1 base and 6 bases, with 16 bases remaining between them. CDR3 in amino acids: CASSEERWGVGNEQFF. The CDR3 nucleotides are TGTGCCAGCAGTGAAGAACGTTGGGGGGTGGGCAATGAGCAGTTCTTC.